Shown below are 6 T cell receptor beta chains from a single sample sequenced in a study of blood T cells in healthy people across ages. A sample-barcoded 5' primer and a J-beta primer mix were used in a second PCR of roughly 7 to 11 cycles. Using its own MiXCR run on the 5' RACE reads, TCRdb lists one record per CDR3 protein. The repertoire holds some 760,000 distinct CDR3 sequences, with around 25% as singletons. Separately, the same data were catalogued under a study of T cells of mothers and their children.

The source material was blood. These receptors were collected from a boy aged 10-17 years in good health.

The rearrangement joins TRBV6-2 or TRBV6-3 to TRBJ2-5, with D possibly TRBD1 on 5 matching bases. The CDR3 runs 13 residues. V was trimmed by 2 bases and J by 5 bases, leaving 9 bases between them. Germline loops: CDR1 MNHEY, CDR2 SVGEGT. CDR3 region: CASSYGAEETQYF. As DNA, the CDR3 is TGTGCCAGCAGTTACGGGGCGGAGGAGACCCAGTACTTC.

The rearrangement uses TRBV4-3 and TRBJ1-1, with 8 bases lining up with TRBD1. The ends lost 0 bases at V and 4 bases at J; junction bases unmatched: 4. The CDR3 runs 15 residues. Germline assignment: CDR1 LGHNA and CDR2 YSLEER. The CDR3 nucleotides are TGCGCCAGCAGCCAAGATATAGGACAGGGCACTGAAGCTTTCTTT. Its translation: CASSQDIGQGTEAFF.

This clonotype was recorded a few times. The rearrangement links TRBV5-5 to TRBJ2-6; possible D gene TRBD1, 7 bases. The V end lost 1 base, the J end lost 0 bases, and 11 bases lay between the germline ends. The germline V gene has CDR1 SGHKS and CDR2 YYEKEE (reference sequence). The CDR3 has 17 residues. The CDR3 spells CASSLQGGYSGANVLTF. In nucleotides, the CDR3 is TGTGCCAGCAGCTTGCAGGGGGGCTACTCTGGGGCCAACGTCCTGACTTTC.

This clonotype has more than one count but fewer than ten. The chain links TRBV28 to TRBJ2-3; D gene ambiguous. Germline CDR1 MDHEN, CDR2 SYDVKM. This CDR3 contains 13 residues. Trimming took off 6 bases at V and 5 bases at J, with 12 bases between the two ends. The chain's CDR3 is CASRGRRLDTQYF. The CDR3 nucleotides read TGTGCCAGCAGGGGCCGTCGGTTAGATACGCAGTATTTT.

The gene calls are TRBV7-2 and TRBJ2-2, with D perhaps matching TRBD1 or TRBD2 (6 bases each). This CDR3 is built from 17 residues. Trimming removed 1 base from V and 2 bases from J, with 14 bases in between. Germline assignment: CDR1 SGHTA and CDR2 FQGNSA. The DNA for the CDR3 is TGTGCCAGCAGCTTAGTGGGGGGCGGGATCAACACCGGGGAGCTGTTTTTT. Its protein is CASSLVGGGINTGELFF.

This clonotype came up a few times. The rearrangement links TRBV2 to TRBJ2-4; D not certain. The CDR3 spans 14 residues. Trimming cost V 5 bases and J 8 bases, with 16 bases left between them. Looked up from germline, CDR1 is SNHLY and CDR2 is FYNNEI. CDR3 sequence (DNA): TGTGCCAGCAGTAGGTCCAGGAATGGGGACATTCAGTACTTC. Its protein is CASSRSRNGDIQYF. The full variable domain, completed using reference TRBV2 and TRBJ2-4, is EPEVTQTPSHQVTQMGQEVILRCVPISNHLYFYWYRQILGQKVEFLVSFYNNEISEKSEIFDDQFSVERPDGSNFTLKIRSTKLEDSAMYFCASSRSRNGDIQYFGAGTRLSVL.